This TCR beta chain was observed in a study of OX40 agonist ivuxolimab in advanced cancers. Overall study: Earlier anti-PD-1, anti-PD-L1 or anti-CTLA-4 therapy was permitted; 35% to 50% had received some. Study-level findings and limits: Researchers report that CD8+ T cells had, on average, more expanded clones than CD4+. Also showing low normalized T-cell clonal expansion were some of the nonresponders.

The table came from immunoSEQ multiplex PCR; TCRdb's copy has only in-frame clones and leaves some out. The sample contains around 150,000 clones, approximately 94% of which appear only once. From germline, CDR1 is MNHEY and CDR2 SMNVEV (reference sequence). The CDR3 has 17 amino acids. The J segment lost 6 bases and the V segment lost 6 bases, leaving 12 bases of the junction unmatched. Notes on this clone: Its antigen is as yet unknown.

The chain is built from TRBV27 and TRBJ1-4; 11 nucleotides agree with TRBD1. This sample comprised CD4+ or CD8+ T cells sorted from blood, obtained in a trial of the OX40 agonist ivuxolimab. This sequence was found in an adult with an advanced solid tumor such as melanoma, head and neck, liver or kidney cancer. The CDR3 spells CASREWSRTGGHEKLFF. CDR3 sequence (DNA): TGTGCCAGCAGAGAATGGTCAAGGACAGGGGGCCATGAAAAACTGTTTTTT.